Each of the 20 T cell receptor beta chains below was sequenced from the same sample in a study of blood T cells in healthy people across ages. With a J-beta primer mix and a sample-barcoded 5' primer, a second PCR ran about 6 to 11 cycles. Via MiXCR, TCRdb re-called the 5' RACE reads, giving one row per CDR3 protein. The sample gives over 1.5 million distinct CDR3 sequences, around 48% of which show up once; approximately 2.1% is in the top ten. The specimen was blood. The receptors derive from a woman between 35 and 50 years old in good health.

This clonotype came up a few times. The chain has TRBV4-2 and TRBJ1-2; maybe TRBD1 (6 bases). Germline V gene lookup returns CDR1 LGHNA and CDR2 YNFKEQ. V was trimmed by 1 base and J by 5 bases, leaving 11 bases between them. The CDR3 runs to 14 residues. As DNA, the CDR3 is TGTGCCAGCAGCCAAGTTGGCCAGGGGTATGGCTACACCTTC. Protein product: CASSQVGQGYGYTF.

The rearrangement uses TRBV7-9 and TRBJ2-5; D not certain. This CDR3 comprises 15 residues. The V end was cut by 1 base, the J end by 3 bases, with 12 bases between. Germline V gives CDR1 SEHNR, CDR2 FQNEAQ (reference sequence). The DNA of the CDR3 is TGTGCCAGCAGCTTAGGGGGTATATACGAAGAGACCCAGTACTTC. Amino acid sequence: CASSLGGIYEETQYF.

The chain couples TRBV6-6 to TRBJ1-5; D call uncertain. The germline V gene encodes CDR1 MNHNY and CDR2 SVGAGI (reference sequence). V lost 7 bases, J lost 0 bases, and 4 bases lay in between. This CDR3 region has 12 residues. The CDR3 region has the DNA TGTGCCAGCAAGTATAGCAATCAGCCCCAGCATTTT. This translates into CASKYSNQPQHF.

This clonotype came up a few times. The chain joins TRBV10-3 to TRBJ1-2, with D possibly being TRBD1 (6 bases). Trimming left V 6 bases short and J 0 bases short, with 14 bases between. CDR3 size: 15 residues. The V gene's germline CDR1 is ENHRY and CDR2 SYGVKD. The CDR3 DNA sequence: TGTGCCATCAGCAAAGAGGGGGGATCTAACTATGGCTACACCTTC. It is translated as CAISKEGGSNYGYTF.

The V call is TRBV20-1, the J call TRBJ2-3, with D unclear. CDR3 length: 12 amino acids. Germline V lookup: CDR1 DFQATT, CDR2 SNEGSKA (reference sequence). V dropped 5 bases and J dropped 0 bases, with 6 bases sitting between them. The CDR3 sequence is CSAHRSTDTQYF. Written as DNA, the CDR3 is TGCAGTGCTCACCGAAGCACAGATACGCAGTATTTT.

The rearrangement links TRBV20-1 to TRBJ1-5; D is perhaps TRBD1 (5 bases). V lost 4 bases and J lost 2, with 18 bases in between. The CDR3 totals 16 residues. CDR1 is DFQATT and CDR2 is SNEGSKA in the germline V gene (reference sequence). The DNA for the CDR3 is TGCAGTGCTAAAGTTGCCCGGGACCGACGCAATCAGCCCCAGCATTTT. As protein: CSAKVARDRRNQPQHF.

The DNA for the CDR3 is TGTGCCAGTAGTCCCGGGGGGACGGACTGGAATGAGCAGTTCTTC. Translating it yields CASSPGGTDWNEQFF. The chain is built from TRBV19 and TRBJ2-1; TRBD2 matches at 7 bases. CDR1 and CDR2 from the germline V gene are LNHDA and SQIVND (reference sequence). Losses at the gene ends were 5 bases for V and 7 bases for J; bases not matched to a gene: 11. This CDR3 comprises 15 residues.

This clonotype was picked up a small number of times. The CDR3 sequence: CASSRSGSIRETQYF. The CDR3, as DNA: TGTGCCAGCAGCCGAAGCGGGTCCATTAGAGAGACCCAGTACTTC. V usage is TRBV7-2 and J usage is TRBJ2-7, with a possible D match to TRBD2 (6 bases). The J call may be incorrect, as the DNA end agrees better with TRBJ2-5. CDR3 length equals 15 residues. The germline gives CDR1 SGHTA, CDR2 FQGNSA.

The chain couples TRBV28 to TRBJ1-6; no reliable D call. Trimming shortened V by 1 base and J by 9 bases, and 4 bases separated the two germline ends. CDR3 size: 12 residues. Germline values: CDR1 MDHEN, CDR2 SYDVKM. CDR3 sequence: CASSLLASPLHF. The CDR3 nucleotides read TGTGCCAGCAGTTTATTGGCTTCACCCCTCCACTTT.

The V call is TRBV12-3 or TRBV12-4, the J call TRBJ1-2; no clear D gene. V was clipped by 5 bases and J by 8 bases, with 15 bases between them. The CDR3 covers 13 residues. DNA for the CDR3: TGTGCCAGCAGTCCCAATCGACCCTCGGGCTACACCTTC. Amino acid sequence: CASSPNRPSGYTF.

This clonotype was observed a handful of times. The V and J genes are TRBV28 and TRBJ2-5; D is uncertain. The germline CDR1 and CDR2 sequences are MDHEN and SYDVKM. Trimming shortened V by 5 bases and J by 5 bases, and 18 bases separated the two germline ends. The CDR3 runs 15 residues. Written as DNA, the CDR3 is TGTGCCAGCAGTCCAGGTTTGCTTTCGGCCGAGACCCAGTACTTC. Protein product: CASSPGLLSAETQYF.

The chain carries TRBV7-9 and TRBJ2-1; 7 bases fit TRBD1. The CDR3 runs to 14 residues. The germline gives CDR1 SEHNR, CDR2 FQNEAQ (reference sequence). V lost 4 bases and J lost 4; bases outside the gene matches: 4. CDR3 region: CASSYGTDYNEQFF. Written as DNA, the CDR3 is TGTGCCAGCAGCTACGGGACAGATTACAATGAGCAGTTCTTC.

Comments on this clonotype: The junction departs from the called germline gene at one end, perhaps through a read error. This chain uses TRBV6-5 with TRBJ2-6, with a tentative D call TRBD1 (5 bases). This CDR3 has 15 residues. Germline V gives CDR1 MNHEY, CDR2 SVGAGI. The CDR3 nucleotides read TGTGCCAGCAGTCTCACAGGCTCTGGGGCCAACGTCATGACTTTC. Protein product: CASSLTGSGANVMTF.

This chain uses TRBV20-1 with TRBJ2-7; D tentatively fits TRBD1 or TRBD2 (5 bases each). Trimming removed 1 base from V and 2 bases from J, with 36 bases in between. This CDR3 is built from 22 residues. Germline V CDR1 and CDR2: DFQATT, SNEGSKA (reference sequence). The CDR3 DNA sequence: TGCAGTGCTAGAGTAGAGTCGACCGGGACCAGAACTACGCACCTCCTACCCTACGAGCAGTACTTC. It specifies CSARVESTGTRTTHLLPYEQYF.

The rearrangement links TRBV6-1 to TRBJ2-1, with 13 nucleotides matching TRBD2. Trimming removed 6 bases from V and 9 bases from J; junction bases left unmatched: 8. In germline, CDR1 is MNHNS, CDR2 SASEGT. There are 15 residues in the CDR3. CDR3 sequence: CASRLLAGGLSEQFF. DNA of the CDR3: TGTGCCAGCAGGCTACTAGCGGGGGGGTTAAGTGAGCAGTTCTTC.

This sequence joins TRBV7-9 and TRBJ1-2; D might be TRBD1 (5 bases). The V end was cut by 5 bases, the J end by 6 bases, with 25 bases between. CDR1 is SEHNR, CDR2 FQNEAQ, per germline (reference sequence). The CDR3 runs to 17 residues. The CDR3 DNA follows: TGTGCCAGCAGCCTCCCCTTAACGGGACCCCCTATCGATGGCTACACCTTC. Translation: CASSLPLTGPPIDGYTF.

The chain carries TRBV7-2 and TRBJ2-7; 11 bases agree with TRBD1. Per the germline V gene, CDR1 is SGHTA and CDR2 is FQGNSA. The length of the CDR3 is 15 residues. Trimming at V came to 2 bases and at J to 6 bases, leaving 6 bases not matched to a gene. The CDR3 bases are TGTGCCAGCAGCTTACGGACAGGGGGCAAAGGCGAGCAGTACTTC. Amino acid sequence: CASSLRTGGKGEQYF.

This clonotype has a handful of counts. The chain links TRBV6-2 or TRBV6-3 to TRBJ1-2; D remains unclear. The CDR3 covers 14 residues. In germline, CDR1 is MNHEY, CDR2 SVGEGT. The V end was cut by 4 bases, the J end by 7 bases, with 16 bases between. CDR3 sequence reads: CASSSGFAAGGYTF. Written as DNA, the CDR3 is TGTGCCAGCAGTTCCGGGTTCGCGGCGGGTGGCTACACCTTC.

CDR3 DNA: TGTGCCAGCAGTCCCCGGACAGGGGCCAACTCTGGGGCCAACGTCCTGACTTTC. It encodes CASSPRTGANSGANVLTF. The rearrangement links TRBV27 to TRBJ2-6; TRBD1 matches 9 bases. V lost 5 bases and J lost 0; bases outside the gene matches: 8. Germline CDR1 MNHEY, CDR2 SMNVEV (reference sequence). The CDR3 length is 18 residues.

This clonotype was seen more than once but under ten times. V gene TRBV7-2 combines with J gene TRBJ2-1; TRBD2 matches at 15 bases. CDR3 length: 17 amino acids. CDR1 SGHTA and CDR2 FQGNSA come from the germline V gene. Germline trimming cut 5 bases from V and 9 bases from J; bases unmatched to any gene: 11. The CDR3 region has the DNA TGTGCCAGCAGCGCCGGCGGGACTAGCGGGGGGACAAGTGAGCAGTTCTTC. Its translation: CASSAGGTSGGTSEQFF.